These 6 T cell receptor beta chains originate from one sample sequenced in a study of blood T cells in healthy people across ages. Using a J-beta primer mix together with a sample-barcoded 5' primer, a second PCR was run for about 7 to 12 cycles. In TCRdb, the 5' RACE reads were re-called with MiXCR into one record per CDR3 protein. The top ten hold 29% of the sample, which has some 320,000 distinct CDR3 sequences, around 27% seen once. The sequenced material came from blood. The receptors come from a woman in her 70s in good health.

On this clonotype itself: A much larger clone differs from this one at a single base, so this may be a read error. The V and J genes are TRBV27 and TRBJ1-2, with 8 bases that match TRBD1. CDR1 and CDR2 (germline): MNHEY, SMNVEV (reference sequence). There are 15 residues in the CDR3. Here the CDR3 reads CAGSLSGGYNYGYTF. The CDR3 bases are TGTGCCGGCAGTTTATCAGGGGGCTATAACTATGGCTACACCTTC.

This clonotype has ten or more counts. The chain links TRBV12-3 or TRBV12-4 to TRBJ1-4; no clear D. Between the trimmed V and J ends, which lost 6 bases and 8 bases, there was a span of 22 bases. The length of the CDR3 is 16 residues. Written as DNA, the CDR3 is TGTGCCAGCAGCCCCCGTGTCGCCCTAGGCGGCGAAAAACTGTTTTTT. Amino acid sequence: CASSPRVALGGEKLFF.

This clonotype was seen ten or more times. This rearrangement joins TRBV5-1 to TRBJ2-5, with D possibly TRBD2 on 6 matching bases. Per germline, CDR1 SGHRS and CDR2 YFSETQ. The V end lost 2 bases, the J end lost 4 bases, and 18 bases lay between the germline ends. CDR3 length: 16 residues. The CDR3 DNA sequence: TGCGCCAGCAGCTTCGTGTTGACGGGAGCCGCAGAGACCCAGTACTTC. Amino acid sequence: CASSFVLTGAAETQYF.

A word on this clonotype: An end of the junction does not agree with germline; a read error may underlie this. The V and J genes are TRBV6-2 or TRBV6-3 and TRBJ2-1, with 8 bases lining up with TRBD2. There are 16 residues in the CDR3. Germline CDR1 is MNHEY and CDR2 is SVGEGT. CDR3 in DNA: TGTGCCAGCGGGCGGGGGGCCTACTACTCTAACAATGAGCAGTCCTTC. Amino acid sequence: CASGRGAYYSNNEQSF.

This clonotype was counted a few times. The V and J genes are TRBV25-1 and TRBJ2-5; 7 bases line up with TRBD1. CDR3 size: 15 residues. Losses at the gene ends were 2 bases for V and 2 bases for J; bases not matched to a gene: 5. The germline gives CDR1 MGHDK, CDR2 SYGVNS. The CDR3 nucleotides are TGTGCCAGCAGTGAACCCGGGACAGTACAAGAGACCCAGTACTTC. Protein product: CASSEPGTVQETQYF.

J is TRBJ2-5 and V is TRBV6-2 or TRBV6-3; the match to TRBD2 covers 11 bases. The germline V gene has CDR1 MNHEY and CDR2 SVGEGT. J was trimmed by 5 bases and V by 0 bases; bases with no gene match: 5. The CDR3 totals 16 residues. The CDR3 loop reads CASSYSGLAVKETQYF. The CDR3 region has the DNA TGTGCCAGCAGTTACTCGGGACTAGCGGTAAAGGAGACCCAGTACTTC.